This is a list of T cell receptor beta chains from one sample in a study of blood T cell repertoires in COVID-19. Sequencing used immunoSEQ multiplex PCR; TCRdb keeps in-frame clones, though not all of them. The table shows roughly 220,000 clones, with 84% occurring only once. The material sequenced was peripheral blood. The receptors shown here come from a woman aged 55-75 years who had recovered from COVID-19. Each CDR3 is given with its conserved first and last residue.

TRBV12-3/TRBV12-4 | CASSPRQNSPLHF
TRBV29-1 | CSVGGGRGTEAFF
TRBV7-9 | CASSLSISGNTIYF
TRBV7-9 | CASSLRAGGPTDTQYF
TRBV7-8 | CASSLDGTNGNTIYF
TRBV7-9 | CASSFLGTDEAFF
TRBV7-8 | CASLGAGGHEQFF
TRBV18 | CASSRDWAYEQYF
TRBV5-1 | CASTWAGASTGELFF
TRBV6-5 | CASRQLGNTEAFF
TRBV6-5 | CASRKTGENIQYF
TRBV2 | CASSGYGTSGGHYEQYF
TRBV19 | CASSIVGQSSGNTIYF
TRBV19 | CASSKGTALDSSGDTQYF
TRBV19 | CASSIERVSNRHF
TRBV29-1 | CSVAGQDFYGYTF
TRBV2 | CASSQTGGTEAFF
TRBV3-1/TRBV3-2 | CASRGAGGEKLFF
TRBV5-4 | CASTSEPSSGNTIYF
TRBV29-1 | CSVGDRGNQPQHF
TRBV27 | CASSSRQGYGYTF
TRBV4-2 | CASSLEQVGEQYF
TRBV20-1 | CSASLAHEQYF
TRBV27 | CASRREDYGYTF
TRBV24-1 | CATSDTSKGEQFF
TRBV6-2/TRBV6-3 | CASSYSTGGPPNYGYTF
TRBV7-2 | CASSLDRGQGAFF
TRBV10-3 | CAISSPPGGQGTEAFF
TRBV4-2 | CASSQWTGLTEAFF
TRBV6-4 | CASSDEEGQPQHF
TRBV6-5 | CASSYAGVGYTF
TRBV10-3 | CAISALRGGDTEAFF
TRBV19 | CASGLRGTLNQPQHF
TRBV5-1 | CASSRGTETNEQFF
TRBV7-9 | CASTPGQTNEKLFF
TRBV9 | CASSVAPTSTDTQYF
TRBV15 | CATSRAISEAFF
TRBV18 | CASSPTTGGGQPQHF
TRBV15 | CATSPRQGAPGYTF
TRBV2 | CASSVGTSGETQYF
TRBV24-1 | CATTTGQGNSYEQYF
TRBV19 | CASSIDGDTGELFF
TRBV12-3/TRBV12-4 | CASSIRGNTEAFF
TRBV4-2 | CASSQDLLNRGRWEKLFF
TRBV4-2 | CASSPRGEGTDTQYF
TRBV19 | CASSILRQGVALSGANVLTF
TRBV7-8 | CASSPHGLVSDTQYF